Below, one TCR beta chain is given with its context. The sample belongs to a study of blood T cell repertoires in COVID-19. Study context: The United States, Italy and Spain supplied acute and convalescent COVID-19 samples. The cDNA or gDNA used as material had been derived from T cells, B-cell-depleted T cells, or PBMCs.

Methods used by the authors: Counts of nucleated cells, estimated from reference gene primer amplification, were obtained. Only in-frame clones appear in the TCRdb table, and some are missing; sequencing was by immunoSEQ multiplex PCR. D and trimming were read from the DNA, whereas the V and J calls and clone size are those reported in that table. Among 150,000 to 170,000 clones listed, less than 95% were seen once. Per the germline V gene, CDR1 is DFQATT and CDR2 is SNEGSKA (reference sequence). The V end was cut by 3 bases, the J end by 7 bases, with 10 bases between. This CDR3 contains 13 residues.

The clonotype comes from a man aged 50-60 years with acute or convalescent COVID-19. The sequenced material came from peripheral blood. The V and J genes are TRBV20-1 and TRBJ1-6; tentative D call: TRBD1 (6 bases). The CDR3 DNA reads TGCAGTGCTAGTTCGACAGGCAATTCACCCCTCCACTTT. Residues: CSASSTGNSPLHF.